What follows are 9 T cell receptor beta chains derived from one specimen sequenced in a study of cytomegalovirus exposure and HLA in healthy donors. PCR primers comprised 60 Vbeta and 13 Jbeta primers. Assay used: immunoSEQ multiplex PCR; TCRdb lists only in-frame clones, some missing. The sample records 220,000 or so clones, more than 60% being singletons. The sample taken for sequencing was PBMCs. All receptors derive from a woman aged 25 to 39 in good health and CMV-seronegative.

The chain couples TRBV11-2 to TRBJ2-7; TRBD2 might be the D (6 bases). From germline, CDR1 is SGHAT and CDR2 FQNNGV. CDR3 length: 15 residues. Deletions cut 5 bases from V and 3 bases from J, with 17 bases between. The CDR3 is CASSQVGRRDYEQYF. CDR3 DNA sequence: TGTGCCAGCAGCCAAGTGGGTCGGAGGGACTACGAGCAGTACTTC.

The count of this clone is one. The chain links TRBV4-2 to TRBJ2-1; D may be TRBD2 (6 bases). CDR1 and CDR2 from the germline V gene are LGHNA and YNFKEQ. The V gene lost 4 bases and the J gene lost 0 bases, with 19 bases spanning the gap. The CDR3 has 18 residues. The CDR3 spells CASSRYVAAESSYNEQFF. CDR3 in DNA: TGTGCCAGCAGCCGATATGTAGCGGCGGAGAGCTCCTACAATGAGCAGTTCTTC.

The V call is TRBV27, the J call TRBJ1-6; unclear D gene. CDR3 size: 15 residues. CDR1 and CDR2 from the germline V gene are MNHEY and SMNVEV (reference sequence). V lost 3 bases and J lost 2, with 8 bases in between. This chain's CDR3 is CASSFLGTYNSPLHF. The CDR3 DNA reads TGTGCCAGCAGTTTCCTCGGGACCTATAATTCACCCCTCCACTTT.

This clone occurred once. The V gene is TRBV7-3, the J gene TRBJ2-6, with D possibly matching TRBD1 (6 bases). This CDR3 is 18 amino acids long. Trimming pared 2 bases from V and 2 bases from J, leaving 16 bases between. Looked up from germline, CDR1 is SGHTA and CDR2 is FQGTGA. Here the CDR3 DNA reads TGTGCCAGCAGCTTACGGAACACAAGACAGGCTGGGGCCAACGTCCTGACTTTC. Amino acids: CASSLRNTRQAGANVLTF.

V usage is TRBV9 and J usage is TRBJ1-1; TRBD1 matches at 10 bases. In germline, CDR1 is SGDLS, CDR2 YYNGEE. The CDR3 runs to 14 residues. Trimming took 0 bases from V and 8 from J; bases not matched to a gene: 4. CDR3 region: CASSVGGGQGEAFF. The CDR3, as DNA: TGTGCCAGCAGCGTAGGGGGGGGACAGGGGGAAGCTTTCTTT.

The V gene is TRBV7-9, the J gene TRBJ2-7; 10 bases fit TRBD1. Germline V gene sequence: CDR1 SEHNR, CDR2 FQNEAQ (reference sequence). Germline trimming cut 3 bases from V and 5 bases from J; bases unmatched to any gene: 4. The length of the CDR3 is 14 residues. CDR3 DNA: TGTGCCAGCAGCTTTGGGACAGGGGTGCACGAGCAGTACTTC. It is translated as CASSFGTGVHEQYF.

The J gene is TRBJ1-1, the V gene TRBV30; perhaps TRBD1 as D (5 bases). Looked up from germline, CDR1 is GTSNPN and CDR2 is SVGIG (reference sequence). The CDR3 is 15 residues long. Trimming removed 3 bases at V and 5 bases at J, with 19 bases between. As DNA, the CDR3 is TGTGCCTGGAGCCTCATCGGGGGTCTAGGGACTGAAGCTTTCTTT. Amino acids: CAWSLIGGLGTEAFF.

The chain joins TRBV7-9 to TRBJ1-4; 11 bases are shared with TRBD1. This CDR3 comprises 15 residues. V gave up 6 bases and J gave up 6 bases; unmatched junction bases: 6. Germline V gene data show CDR1 as SEHNR and CDR2 as FQNEAQ (reference sequence). Here the CDR3 DNA reads TGTGCCAGCAGTCCCCGGACAGGGGGCGATGAAAAACTGTTTTTT. Translating it yields CASSPRTGGDEKLFF. Complete variable domain (other parts from reference TRBV7-9 and TRBJ1-4): DTGVSQNPRHKITKRGQNVTFRCDPISEHNRLYWYRQTLGQGPEFLTYFQNEAQLEKSRLLSDRFSAERPKGSFSTLEIQRTEQGDSAMYLCASSPRTGGDEKLFFGSGTQLSVL.

V gene TRBV5-1 combines with J gene TRBJ1-6, with D perhaps TRBD1 (5 bases). CDR3 size: 15 residues. Germline lookup yields CDR1 SGHRS and CDR2 YFSETQ. Trimming stripped 0 bases from V and 7 bases from J, with 11 bases between. CDR3 bases: TGCGCCAGCAGCTTGGTGCAGGGTGGCAATTCACCCCTCCACTTT. Amino acids: CASSLVQGGNSPLHF.